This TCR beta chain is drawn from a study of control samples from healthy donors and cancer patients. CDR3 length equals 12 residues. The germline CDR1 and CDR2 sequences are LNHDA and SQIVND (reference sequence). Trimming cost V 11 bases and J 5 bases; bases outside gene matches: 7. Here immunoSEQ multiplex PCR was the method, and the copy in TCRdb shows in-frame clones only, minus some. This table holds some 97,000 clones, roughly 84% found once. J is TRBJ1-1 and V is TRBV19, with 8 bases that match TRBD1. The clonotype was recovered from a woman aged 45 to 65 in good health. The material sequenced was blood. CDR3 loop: CAVRGPGTEAFF. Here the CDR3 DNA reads TGTGCCGTCAGGGGGCCGGGTACTGAAGCTTTCTTT.